What follows are 13 T cell receptor beta chains derived from one specimen sequenced in a study of T-cell reconstitution after alpha-beta-depleted transplantation in children. Preparation of the TCRbeta library used unique molecular identifiers. TCRdb passed the PCR reads through MiXCR, listing each CDR3 protein once. The sample holds about 470,000 distinct CDR3 sequences, 43% seen once. This material consisted of PBMCs, taken before TCRalphabeta/CD19-depleted stem cell transplant. Every receptor here comes from a girl aged 2 to 9 with aplastic anemia, due to receive a stem cell transplant.

This clonotype was detected only a few times. CDR3 in amino acids: CATSGTSADTQYF. The CDR3 region has the DNA TGTGCCACCAGTGGTACCTCGGCAGATACGCAGTATTTT. The V call is TRBV24-1, the J call TRBJ2-3, with D unresolved. The CDR3 runs to 13 residues. V was pared by 5 bases and J by 4 bases, with 9 bases between. Germline lookup yields CDR1 KGHDR and CDR2 SFDVKD.

Ten or more counts support this clonotype. V gene TRBV5-6 combines with J gene TRBJ2-1; TRBD1 matches at 9 bases. The ends lost 2 bases at V and 2 bases at J; junction bases unmatched: 5. The CDR3 is made up of 16 amino acids. CDR1 is SGHDT, CDR2 YYEEEE, per germline. CDR3 nucleotides: TGTGCCAGCAGCTTTTTACAGGGGGCCACCTACAATGAGCAGTTCTTC. Translation gives CASSFLQGATYNEQFF.

This clonotype was recorded at least ten times. V is TRBV9 and J is TRBJ1-1; the D is unclear. The V gene's germline CDR1 is SGDLS and CDR2 YYNGEE. The V end lost 0 bases, the J end lost 5 bases, and 11 bases lay between the germline ends. The CDR3 loop spans 14 amino acids. The CDR3 spells CASSVEPQETEAFF. The CDR3 coding sequence is TGTGCCAGCAGCGTAGAACCTCAAGAGACTGAAGCTTTCTTT.

This clonotype was seen a single time. V is TRBV7-9 and J is TRBJ2-7, with TRBD2 identical over 15 bases. Germline V CDR1 and CDR2: SEHNR, FQNEAQ (reference sequence). The CDR3 totals 17 residues. Trimming took 5 bases from V and 2 from J; bases not matched to a gene: 7. CDR3 DNA sequence: TGTGCCAGCAGCCTGGGACTAGCGGGAGGTCTCGCCTACGAGCAGTACTTC. Residues: CASSLGLAGGLAYEQYF.

This clonotype was seen at least ten times. The CDR3 DNA sequence: TGTGCCAGCAGCTCAGCAGGGACAGGGGGGGACACTGAAGCTTTCTTT. Translating gives CASSSAGTGGDTEAFF. The rearrangement links TRBV7-8 to TRBJ1-1, with 11 positions matching TRBD1. The junction had 7 bases not matched to a gene; V was cut back by 4 bases and J by 3 bases. The CDR3 spans 16 residues. CDR1 and CDR2 (germline): SGHVS, FQNEAQ. The complete variable domain, with remaining parts taken from reference TRBV7-8 and TRBJ1-1, reads GAGVSQSPRYKVAKRGQDVALRCDPISGHVSLFWYQQALGQGPEFLTYFQNEAQLDKSGLPSDRFFAERPEGSVSTLKIQRTQQEDSAVYLCASSSAGTGGDTEAFFGQGTRLTVV.

A word on this clonotype: At one boundary the junction diverges from the germline segment, which might be a read error. This chain uses TRBV29-1 with TRBJ2-1; 7 bases map to TRBD2. The CDR3 runs to 11 residues. Germline-derived CDR1 and CDR2 are SQVTM and ANQGSEA. CDR3 sequence reads: CSARDYHEQFF. The CDR3 region has the DNA TGCAGCGCTCGGGACTACCATGAGCAGTTCTTC.

At least ten counts were recorded for this clonotype. The chain uses TRBV19 and TRBJ1-5; 7 bases are a match to TRBD1. Germline CDR1 reads LNHDA; CDR2 reads SQIVND (reference sequence). There are 16 residues in the CDR3. Trimming took 9 bases from V and 2 from J; bases not matched to a gene: 13. The CDR3 reads CASSEGGTTGNQPQHF. The CDR3 DNA reads as TGTGCCAGCTCTGAAGGGGGCACGACGGGCAATCAGCCCCAGCATTTT.

This clonotype has a handful of counts. The chain joins TRBV5-6 to TRBJ2-1, with 7 bases fitting TRBD1. Germline-derived CDR1 and CDR2 are SGHDT and YYEEEE. This CDR3 is built from 13 residues. Trimming at V came to 2 bases and at J to 10 bases, leaving 6 bases not matched to a gene. The CDR3 sequence is CASSLLTGVEQFF. CDR3 nucleotides: TGTGCCAGCAGCTTACTAACAGGGGTCGAGCAGTTCTTC.

In the case of this clonotype: A read error may account for a junction end that differs from germline. The gene calls are TRBV27 and TRBJ2-4, with a tentative D call TRBD2 (5 bases). Germline values: CDR1 MNHEY, CDR2 SMNVEV (reference sequence). The CDR3 length is 12 residues. In nucleotides, the CDR3 is TGTGCCAGCAGTTTCACTGGACCACTTAGCGCCTTC. Protein sequence: CASSFTGPLSAF.

The sample holds a few counts of this clonotype. The chain joins TRBV20-1 to TRBJ1-5; perhaps TRBD1 as D (6 bases). The V and J ends lost 5 bases and 6 bases respectively, with 20 bases between them. The CDR3 consists of 15 residues. Per germline, CDR1 DFQATT and CDR2 SNEGSKA (reference sequence). The CDR3: CSAQSSGEVGQPQHF. The CDR3, as DNA: TGCAGTGCTCAGAGCTCAGGGGAGGTGGGTCAGCCCCAGCATTTT.

This clonotype occurred many times. The V and J genes are TRBV7-2 and TRBJ2-1; 8 bases are shared with TRBD2. In germline, CDR1 is SGHTA, CDR2 FQGNSA. Losses at the gene ends were 5 bases for V and 5 bases for J; bases not matched to a gene: 5. This CDR3 contains 14 residues. CDR3 in amino acids: CASSASGSNNEQFF. The CDR3 coding sequence is TGTGCCAGCAGCGCTAGCGGGTCCAACAATGAGCAGTTCTTC.

This clonotype has a handful of counts. The genes are TRBV5-1 and TRBJ2-7; 11 positions agree with TRBD1. CDR3 length equals 15 residues. Per germline, CDR1 SGHRS and CDR2 YFSETQ. Losses at the gene ends were 0 bases for V and 3 bases for J; bases not matched to a gene: 2. CDR3 amino acids: CASSLDGTGGYEQYF. CDR3 DNA: TGCGCCAGCAGCTTGGACGGGACAGGGGGCTACGAGCAGTACTTC.

This clonotype was detected only once. The J gene is TRBJ2-5, the V gene TRBV18; the D is unclear. In germline, CDR1 is KGHSH, CDR2 LQKENI. V was clipped by 3 bases and J by 2 bases, with 16 bases between them. The CDR3 runs to 16 residues. The CDR3 loop reads CASSPGQEFGQETQYF. For the CDR3, the DNA is TGTGCCAGCTCACCCGGGCAGGAGTTCGGGCAAGAGACCCAGTACTTC.